One and the same sample provided the 12 T cell receptor beta chains below, sequenced in a study of cytomegalovirus exposure and HLA in healthy donors. Vbeta (60) and Jbeta (13) primers were used in the PCR. The assay was immunoSEQ multiplex PCR, and TCRdb's table has in-frame clones only and misses some. The table has 170,000 or so clones, roughly three quarters seen once. The sequencing input was PBMCs. These receptors all stem from a male donor in good health and CMV-seronegative.

This CDR3 reads CASSSGRGYGYTF. Here the CDR3 DNA reads TGTGCCAGCAGCTCGGGCAGGGGGTATGGCTACACCTTC. The chain is built from TRBV7-2 and TRBJ1-2; 7 bases map to TRBD1. V trimming: 4 bases; J trimming: 5 bases; junction bases outside the gene matches: 4. This CDR3 spans 13 amino acids. The V gene's germline CDR1 is SGHTA and CDR2 FQGNSA.

The chain links TRBV27 to TRBJ2-6; D is ambiguous. Trimming removed 3 bases at V and 2 bases at J, with 5 bases between. Germline loops: CDR1 MNHEY, CDR2 SMNVEV (reference sequence). The CDR3 length is 14 residues. In nucleotides, the CDR3 is TGTGCCAGCAGTTTGACTCCTGGGGCCAACGTCCTGACTTTC. Translating gives CASSLTPGANVLTF.

The chain uses TRBV7-2 and TRBJ2-3, with 8 bases identical to TRBD2. The germline gives CDR1 SGHTA, CDR2 FQGNSA. The CDR3 sequence is 15 residues long. V shed 2 bases, J shed 1 base, and the junction held 2 bases outside the gene matches. CDR3 region: CASSLNSGGTDTQYF. The CDR3 DNA is TGTGCCAGCAGCTTAAATAGCGGGGGCACAGATACGCAGTATTTT. Looking up the rest from reference TRBV7-2 and TRBJ2-3 gives the full variable domain: GAGVSQSPSNKVTEKGKDVELRCDPISGHTALYWYRQSLGQGLEFLIYFQGNSAPDKSGLPSDRFSAERTGGSVSTLTIQRTQQEDSAVYLCASSLNSGGTDTQYFGPGTRLTVL.

The CDR3 bases are TGTGCCACCACCCTAGGACAGGACGCCCATAGCAATCAGCCCCAGCATTTT. Amino acids: CATTLGQDAHSNQPQHF. The V call is TRBV15, the J call TRBJ1-5, with 7 bases aligning to TRBD1. The V gene end was trimmed by 7 bases and the J gene end by 0 bases; junction bases not matched to a gene: 12. Germline CDR1 and CDR2: LNHNV and YYDKDF (reference sequence). This CDR3 region has 17 residues.

The chain links TRBV9 to TRBJ1-3, with D perhaps matching TRBD1 (5 bases). CDR1 is SGDLS and CDR2 is YYNGEE in the germline V gene. Trimming stripped 0 bases from V and 0 bases from J, with 16 bases between. CDR3 length: 18 residues. CDR3 bases: TGTGCCAGCAGCGTAGGATCCCGACCGACAGTCTCTGGAAACACCATATATTTT. Translation: CASSVGSRPTVSGNTIYF.

This clone was seen once. V usage is TRBV19 and J usage is TRBJ1-2; D is ambiguous. Germline values: CDR1 LNHDA, CDR2 SQIVND (reference sequence). This CDR3 contains 11 residues. Trimming took off 3 bases at V and 10 bases at J, with 9 bases between the two ends. In DNA form, the CDR3 reads TGTGCCAGTAGTATTTTGAGCACCTACACCTTC. Translation: CASSILSTYTF.

This chain joins TRBV10-3 and TRBJ2-3; D possibly corresponds to TRBD2 (5 bases). V was shortened by 8 bases and J by 0 bases, with 12 bases between the two germline ends. This CDR3 region has 14 residues. CDR1 and CDR2 from the germline V gene are ENHRY and SYGVKD. DNA of the CDR3: TGTGCCATCGAGGGCGGGCCTAGCACAGATACGCAGTATTTT. This translates into CAIEGGPSTDTQYF.

The CDR3 reads CAWSFQGTGEQFF. In DNA, the CDR3 is TGTGCCTGGAGTTTCCAGGGTACGGGTGAGCAGTTCTTC. This rearrangement joins TRBV30 to TRBJ2-1; D is perhaps TRBD1 (5 bases). Trimming left V 2 bases short and J 9 bases short, with 14 bases between. This CDR3 is built from 13 residues. The germline V gene encodes CDR1 GTSNPN and CDR2 SVGIG (reference sequence).

V is TRBV4-1 and J is TRBJ1-5; weak D call: TRBD1 (6 bases). V was trimmed by 0 bases and J by 1 base, leaving 16 bases between them. The CDR3 is made up of 18 amino acids. Germline CDR1 reads MGHRA; CDR2 reads YSYEKL. CDR3 DNA sequence: TGCGCCAGCAGCCAAGATTCCAGCAGGGGCATAAGCAATCAGCCCCAGCATTTT. It is translated as CASSQDSSRGISNQPQHF.

The chain has TRBV28 and TRBJ1-2; D perhaps matches TRBD1 (6 bases). CDR1 is MDHEN and CDR2 is SYDVKM in the germline V gene. The CDR3 has 15 amino acids. Trimming left V 1 base short and J 0 bases short, with 9 bases between. DNA of the CDR3: TGTGCCAGCAGTTTATACAGGGCTCCTAACTATGGCTACACCTTC. Translating it yields CASSLYRAPNYGYTF.

The chain employs TRBV5-4 and TRBJ2-5; 8 bases agree with TRBD1. Germline V gene data show CDR1 as SGHNT and CDR2 as YYREEE (reference sequence). This CDR3 comprises 14 residues. With V trimmed by 3 bases and J by 5 bases, 6 bases remained unmatched. CDR3 protein: CASSSQGAAETQYF. The CDR3 DNA sequence: TGTGCCAGCAGCTCCCAGGGGGCCGCGGAGACCCAGTACTTC.

The chain employs TRBV12-5 and TRBJ2-3, with D maybe TRBD2 (6 bases). The CDR3 extends over 16 amino acids. V lost 1 base and J lost 4, with 15 bases in between. The germline CDR1 and CDR2 sequences are LGHNT and FRNRAP. CDR3 sequence (DNA): TGTGCTAGTGGTTTGGGAGGCGGGGTAGTGGCAGATACGCAGTATTTT. It codes for CASGLGGGVVADTQYF.